This entry concerns a single TCR beta chain. Its target is unknown. The sample originates from a study of cytomegalovirus exposure and HLA in healthy donors. The germline V gene encodes CDR1 MNHNS and CDR2 SASEGT. V was shortened by 4 bases and J by 4 bases, with 17 bases between the two germline ends. CDR3 size: 15 residues. Findings of the study overall: In a later analysis, DRB1 alleles had the most associated TCRs; HLA-C alleles the fewest. In an earlier analysis, productive rearrangement rates for most beta V segments clustered near 87% or 30%. For cytomegalovirus status, the classifier reportedly gave diagnoses with high specificity and sensitivity.

The PCR ran on 60 Vbeta and 13 Jbeta primers. Generated by immunoSEQ multiplex PCR, the TCRdb table keeps only in-frame clones and is missing some. The sample includes 150,000 to 200,000 clones, around 68% of them seen just once. V is TRBV6-1 and J is TRBJ2-7, with D possibly TRBD1 on 6 matching bases. The clonotype comes from a man between 35 and 55 years old in good health and CMV-seronegative. Sequenced material: PBMCs. CDR3 bases: TGTGCCAGCAGTGCGGGCCGTGCAGGGACATACGAGCAGTACTTC. As protein: CASSAGRAGTYEQYF.